The 7 T cell receptor beta chains below come from one sample, sequenced in a study of T cell responses to AZD1222 COVID-19 vaccine. The method was immunoSEQ multiplex PCR; TCRdb's version includes in-frame clones alone and lacks a portion of them. Here the sample spans 65,000 to 85,000 clones, 70% to 90% being singletons. The input for sequencing was peripheral blood, taken on day 0 of AZD1222 vaccination. The receptor set was obtained from an adult in good health.

For this clone: The junction departs from germline at one end; a sequencing error may be responsible. J is TRBJ1-4 and V is TRBV7-7; 10 positions agree with TRBD1. This CDR3 is built from 14 residues. Germline V gene lookup returns CDR1 SSHAT and CDR2 FNYEAQ (reference sequence). The chain's CDR3 is CASSSGQGLEKLFF. CDR3 nucleotides: TGTGCTAGCAGCTCGGGACAGGGGCTTGAAAAACTGTTTTTT.

The chain has TRBV19 and TRBJ1-2; the D gene is possibly TRBD1 (6 bases). Germline values: CDR1 LNHDA, CDR2 SQIVND (reference sequence). With 9 bases removed from V and 8 bases from J, the gap between germline ends came to 16 bases. This CDR3 comprises 12 residues. This CDR3 is CASAQGSRGYTF. The CDR3 nucleotides are TGTGCCAGCGCACAGGGATCGAGAGGCTACACCTTC.

This chain links TRBV2 with TRBJ1-4, with TRBD1 as a possible D gene (5 bases). With 7 bases removed from V and 5 bases from J, the gap between germline ends came to 14 bases. Germline CDR1 and CDR2: SNHLY and FYNNEI. CDR3 size: 14 residues. Here the CDR3 DNA reads TGTGCCAGCAATGCCAGGGTAGCCAATGAAAAACTGTTTTTT. Its translation: CASNARVANEKLFF. Based on the CDR3 plus reference TRBV2 and TRBJ1-4, the full variable domain is EPEVTQTPSHQVTQMGQEVILRCVPISNHLYFYWYRQILGQKVEFLVSFYNNEISEKSEIFDDQFSVERPDGSNFTLKIRSTKLEDSAMYFCASNARVANEKLFFGSGTQLSVL.

The chain uses TRBV4-3 and TRBJ2-3; 8 bases agree with TRBD2. The V gene's germline CDR1 is LGHNA and CDR2 YSLEER. This CDR3 region has 13 residues. V lost 6 bases, J lost 6 bases, and 5 bases stayed unmatched. Here the CDR3 reads CASSPQRGDTQYF. DNA of the CDR3: TGCGCCAGCAGTCCGCAGCGGGGGGATACGCAGTATTTT.

This chain links TRBV7-9 with TRBJ1-2; TRBD1 matches at 7 bases. Trimming removed 1 base from V and 4 bases from J; junction bases left unmatched: 6. The CDR3 sequence is 15 residues long. The germline V gene has CDR1 SEHNR and CDR2 FQNEAQ (reference sequence). This chain's CDR3 is CASSLERTGLYGYTF. The DNA for the CDR3 is TGTGCCAGCAGCTTAGAGCGGACAGGACTCTATGGCTACACCTTC.

The V gene is TRBV5-1, the J gene TRBJ1-2; TRBD1 might be the D (6 bases). CDR1 and CDR2 from the germline V gene are SGHRS and YFSETQ. The V gene lost 0 bases and the J gene lost 1 base, with 22 bases spanning the gap. This CDR3 region has 19 residues. The CDR3 bases are TGCGCCAGCAGCTTGGGGGCGGTGACAGGCAACCCCGATAACTATGGCTACACCTTC. Amino acids: CASSLGAVTGNPDNYGYTF.

The CDR3 region has the DNA TGTGCCAGCAGTGTCACAGGGGGTGAAAAACTGTTTTTT. Its protein is CASSVTGGEKLFF. This chain uses TRBV28 with TRBJ1-4; 8 nucleotides line up with TRBD1. V gave up 5 bases and J gave up 7 bases; unmatched junction bases: 3. Germline CDR1 reads MDHEN; CDR2 reads SYDVKM. The CDR3 has 13 amino acids.